The clone carrying this TCR beta chain has just a few counts. This sample was included in a study of blood T cell repertoires in COVID-19. Trimming pared 3 bases from V and 10 bases from J, leaving 10 bases between. The CDR3 length is 13 residues. CDR1 MNHNS and CDR2 SASEGT come from the germline V gene. The table came from immunoSEQ multiplex PCR; TCRdb's copy has only in-frame clones and leaves some out. The table includes about 57,000 clones, more than 80% detected once. The chain carries TRBV6-1 and TRBJ1-6; D is perhaps TRBD1 (6 bases). The clonotype originates from a woman between 40 and 55 years old with acute COVID-19. The sequencing sample was made of PBMCs or T cells enriched from blood (not recorded which). The chain's CDR3 is CASSDTGLSPLHF. The CDR3 DNA reads TGTGCCAGCAGTGATACAGGGTTATCACCCCTCCACTTT.